These T cell receptor beta chains were read from a single sample in a study of regulatory T cells in long-lasting Graves disease. TCRdb reprocessed the multiplex PCR reads with MiXCR, giving one entry per CDR3 protein. Among fewer than 650,000 distinct CDR3 sequences listed, 16% were seen once. The sample was also linked to a second study, of T cells in Graves' hyperthyroidism and ophthalmopathy.

The sample consisted of peripheral blood mononuclear cells (PBMCs), taken at new diagnosis, from a patient treated with antithyroid drugs. These TCRs come from a young man with Graves disease. Both conserved end residues are part of each CDR3. D genes are given only for firm matches. Clone size is shown for a subset of rows, as once, few, many or a class of expanded clone.

d_gene	v_gene	abundance	j_gene	CDR3nt	CDR3aa
TRBD1	TRBV6-1	-	TRBJ2-5	TGTGCCAGCATGGTGACAGGGGAGTACCAAGAGACCCAGTACTTC	CASMVTGEYQETQYF
-	TRBV11-2	-	TRBJ1-4	TGTGCCAGCAGCTCGGGACGGGGAAAGTCGACTAATGAAAAACTGTTTTTT	CASSSGRGKSTNEKLFF
-	TRBV6-1	-	TRBJ2-7	TGTGCCAGCAGTGTCGACGCGACACTCTACGAGCAGTACTTC	CASSVDATLYEQYF
TRBD2	TRBV11-2	few	TRBJ2-3	TGTGCCAGCAGCTTAGGTACACTAGCGGGAGCTTTAACAGATACGCAGTATTTT	CASSLGTLAGALTDTQYF
-	TRBV7-2	few	TRBJ1-1	TGTGCTCTCCGGAACACTGAAGCTTTCTTT	CALRNTEAFF
TRBD2	TRBV20-1	-	TRBJ2-7	TGCAGTGCTAGGACTATAAGACTAGCGGACTACAGCTCCTACGAGCAGTACTTC	CSARTIRLADYSSYEQYF
TRBD1	TRBV5-1	many	TRBJ2-1	TGCGCCAGCAGCTTGGCCGTTGGGACAGGAGGCTACAATGAGCAGTTCTTC	CASSLAVGTGGYNEQFF
TRBD1	TRBV19	-	TRBJ2-1	TGTGCCAGTAGACGCCGGGACAGGGGACTATCTGGCTCCTACAATGAGCAGTTCTTC	CASRRRDRGLSGSYNEQFF
-	TRBV12-3/TRBV12-4	many	TRBJ1-2	TGTGCCAGCAGGCCAGGGTTAAAGACAAGCTACACCTTC	CASRPGLKTSYTF
-	TRBV4-2	few	TRBJ1-4	TGTGCCAGCAGCCTTCAAGGACCGCCAATGAATGAAAAACTGTTTTTT	CASSLQGPPMNEKLFF
-	TRBV28	few	TRBJ2-6	TGTGCCAGCAGTACCAGGGAAGTTGGGGCCAACGTCCTGACTTTC	CASSTREVGANVLTF
TRBD2	TRBV20-1	-	TRBJ2-7	TGCAGTGCTTACAATAGCGGGAGGGGATCCTACGAGCAGTACTTC	CSAYNSGRGSYEQYF
TRBD2	TRBV12-3/TRBV12-4	many	TRBJ2-2	TGTGCCAGCATGAAGCGGGAGGACACCGGGGAGCTGTTTTTT	CASMKREDTGELFF
TRBD1	TRBV7-9	many	TRBJ2-1	TGTGCCACCCCAGCCAGGGAGGACAGGGGGCTATACAATGAGCAGTTCTTC	CATPAREDRGLYNEQFF
-	TRBV13	few	TRBJ2-1	TGTGCCAGCAGCTCGCCGGGACGGCCAAATGAGCAGTTCTTC	CASSSPGRPNEQFF
TRBD2	TRBV5-1	-	TRBJ2-5	TGCGCCAGCGCCCCCTCTCTAGCGGGAGCAGGGGAGACCCAGTACTTC	CASAPSLAGAGETQYF
-	TRBV9	many	TRBJ2-7	TGTGCCAGCAGCGCCACCAGCTCCTACGAGCAGTACTTC	CASSATSSYEQYF
TRBD1	TRBV19	-	TRBJ2-7	TGTGCCAGTAGCTCTACAGGGGTAACCTACGAGCAGTACTTC	CASSSTGVTYEQYF
TRBD2	TRBV7-2	few	TRBJ2-2	TGTGCCAGCAGCTCCACTAGCGGTACCGGGGAGCTGTTTTTT	CASSSTSGTGELFF
TRBD2	TRBV6-2/TRBV6-3	-	TRBJ2-7	TGTGCCAGCAGTTACTCGTCTCCCCTAAGCGGGAAGTTTTACGAGCAGTACTTC	CASSYSSPLSGKFYEQYF
TRBD2	TRBV4-2	few	TRBJ2-3	TGTGCCAGCAGCCAAAACGGTGGACTAGCGGGACCTACAGATACGCAGTATTTT	CASSQNGGLAGPTDTQYF
-	TRBV9	-	TRBJ2-7	TGTGCCAGCAGCGTAGGTTCTGGGGACTTACGGGAGCAGTACTTC	CASSVGSGDLREQYF
-	TRBV5-1	once	TRBJ1-6	TGCGCCAGCAGAACCCGGGTTTCGTATAATTCACCCCTCCACTTT	CASRTRVSYNSPLHF
-	TRBV18	-	TRBJ2-1	TGTGCCAGCTCACCGGCGCGGGATAATTTCTATGAGCAGTTCTTC	CASSPARDNFYEQFF
-	TRBV6-1	few	TRBJ1-5	TGTGCCAGCAGCCTCGGACGGATTAATCAGCCCCAGCATTTT	CASSLGRINQPQHF
TRBD2	TRBV20-1	-	TRBJ2-1	TGCAGTGCTCTAGCGGGCTTATACAATGAGCAGTTCTTC	CSALAGLYNEQFF
-	TRBV4-1	few	TRBJ2-3	TGCGCCAGCAGCCAAGGCCCCCTCACAGATACGCAGTATTTT	CASSQGPLTDTQYF
-	TRBV9	few	TRBJ1-2	TGTGCCAGCAGCGTAGGTTCAGGGGATAACTATGGCTACACCTTC	CASSVGSGDNYGYTF
TRBD2	TRBV19	-	TRBJ2-3	TGTGCCAGCCGCAAACTAGCGGGACACACAGATACGCAGTATTTT	CASRKLAGHTDTQYF
-	TRBV10-3	-	TRBJ2-3	TGTGCCATCCTTGCCGAGGGGCCAGCTCCTAGCACAGATACGCAGTATTTT	CAILAEGPAPSTDTQYF
TRBD2	TRBV19	-	TRBJ2-1	TGTGCCAGTAGTGACCTTGGGACTAGCAAGTTCTTC	CASSDLGTSKFF
-	TRBV28	many	TRBJ2-1	TGTGCCAGCAGTTACCAGCGGCCCTACAATGAGCAGTTCTTC	CASSYQRPYNEQFF
-	TRBV24-1	many	TRBJ2-1	TGTGCCACCAGTGAAAACAGCGGACGCTCCTACAATGAGCAGTTCTTC	CATSENSGRSYNEQFF
-	TRBV7-9	many	TRBJ2-7	TGTGCCAGCAGCTTACAAGGGAGTAAAGTTTACGAGCAGTACTTC	CASSLQGSKVYEQYF
-	TRBV3-1	few	TRBJ2-3	TGTGCCAGCAGCCAAGGCCGAAACCGGGAGTGGTATACGCAGTATTTT	CASSQGRNREWYTQYF
-	TRBV20-1	-	TRBJ1-3	TGCAGTGCTAGTAACCCCAGGGGTTCAGGAAACACCATATATTTT	CSASNPRGSGNTIYF
-	TRBV30	many	TRBJ1-2	TGTGCCTGGAGTAGGGCCTATGGCTACACCTTC	CAWSRAYGYTF
-	TRBV20-1	-	TRBJ2-5	TGCAGTGCTAGAAGGCGGCAAGAGACCCAGTACTTC	CSARRRQETQYF
-	TRBV6-1	few	TRBJ1-5	TGTGCCAGCAGTGAATTGGACTATAGCAATCAGCCCCAGCATTTT	CASSELDYSNQPQHF
-	TRBV2	many	TRBJ1-3	TGTGCCAGCAGTGAATGGCGGAGCTCTGGAAACACCATATATTTT	CASSEWRSSGNTIYF